This record looks at one T cell receptor beta chain sequence and its context. This receptor's antigen is unknown. This sample is drawn from a study of CXCR3-negative and CXCR3-positive naive CD8 T cells (dated by TCRdb to the late 2010s). Concerning the study at large: In total, about 130 million TRB reads were obtained, or roughly 1.5 +/- 0.3 million reads per library. TRBV-TRBJ cluster analysis included naive subsets from a handful of donors and memory cells from 3 donors. Data from ten or so donors, pooled across two independent experiments, went into the diversity and physicochemical repertoire analyses.

For each CD8+ T cell subset, flow sorting was done in triplicate, and a few hundred thousand cells per subset went directly into RLT lysis buffer. To keep memory contaminants out, a stringent definition of naive CD8+ T cells was applied: CD45RO-CCR7+CD27+CD95-. Using standard density gradient centrifugation, peripheral blood mononuclear cells were isolated from buffy coats. A FACSAria III was used to flow-sort naive CXCR3-negative and CXCR3-positive CD8+ T cells. Total RNA was extracted from sorted cells with an RNeasy Mini Kit. The cysteine opens and the phenylalanine closes a CDR3 of 16 amino acids. No DNA accompanies this entry. CDR1 and CDR2 (MNHEY, SVGEGT) derive from the germline V gene. What the study reported, not specific to this receptor: Because surface CD5, which is linked to self-reactivity in mice, was comparable between the naive subsets, TCR interaction strength was also inferred from the physicochemical properties of TRB CDR3s. Because CXCR3 expression was partially decreased after cryopreservation, freshly isolated PBMCs were used for most assays. Both naive subsets had comparably high repertoire diversity, while memory CD8+ T cells had much lower repertoire diversity. Compared with CXCR3-negative naive cells, CXCR3-positive naive cells had TRB CDR3s with higher hydrophobicity (lower Kidera factor 4), lower energy, and higher strength and volume indices. TRBV-TRBJ usage was similar between naive CXCR3-negative and CXCR3-positive cells from the same donor, while memory cells showed distinct patterns.

Sequencer: NextSeq 550. The Human TCR Profiling Kit (MiLaboratory) was used to prepare UMI-labeled 5' RACE TRB cDNA libraries. cDNA synthesis used the entire amount of extracted RNA, and PCR amplification then used the entire amount of cDNA produced. Libraries were prepared in parallel using an identical number of PCR cycles. For the original study's pipeline: With a minimum of two reads required per UMI, MIGEC and MiXCR pulled out about 54,000 +/- 9,700 unique UMI-labeled TRB cDNA molecules from each library. On average, each library contained about 40,000 +/- 10,000 functional in-frame TRB CDR3 nucleotide clonotypes without stop codons. After each sample was downsampled to 5000 UMI-labeled TRB molecules, VDJtools was used to calculate diversity metrics such as normalized Shannon-Wiener and Chao1. For the central five CDR3 residues, VDJtools calculated physicochemical properties weighted by clonotype size, namely interaction energy, strength, volume and Kidera factor 4. TCRdb reprocessed the raw reads; every CDR3 protein sequence is a single record, and DNA is not supplied. Here the V and J calls rest on TCRdb's processing, not on the authors' analysis. This sample's table contains about 86,000 distinct CDR3 sequences. The ten biggest clones cover 0.82% of the sample.

The TCR was taken from a human donor in good health. Some clones in this sample may be carry-over from other donors' samples. Recombination connected TRBV6-2 or TRBV6-3 to TRBJ2-2; the TCRdb D gene call, TRBD2, has no DNA to confirm it. The sequencing sample was made of naive CXCR3+ CD8+ T cells from blood. The sample's cell subset or site label, in plain terms: CD45RO-CCR7+CD27+CD95- naive CD8+ T cells expressing CXCR3 (TNR3+). The CDR3 reads CALGLADGWNTGELFF.